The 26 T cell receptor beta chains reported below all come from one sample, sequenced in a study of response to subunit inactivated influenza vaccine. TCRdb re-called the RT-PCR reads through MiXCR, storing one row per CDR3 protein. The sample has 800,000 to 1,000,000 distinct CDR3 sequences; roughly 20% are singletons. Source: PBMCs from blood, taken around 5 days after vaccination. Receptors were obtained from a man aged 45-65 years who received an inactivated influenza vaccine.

This CDR3 reads CASSSTIHSYEQYF. CDR3 bases: TGTGCCAGCAGCTCCACGATCCACTCCTACGAGCAGTACTTC. This chain uses TRBV7-2 with TRBJ2-7; D unresolved. The CDR3 consists of 14 residues. CDR1 and CDR2 from the germline V gene are SGHTA and FQGNSA. Between the trimmed V and J ends, which lost 4 bases and 0 bases, there was a span of 10 bases.

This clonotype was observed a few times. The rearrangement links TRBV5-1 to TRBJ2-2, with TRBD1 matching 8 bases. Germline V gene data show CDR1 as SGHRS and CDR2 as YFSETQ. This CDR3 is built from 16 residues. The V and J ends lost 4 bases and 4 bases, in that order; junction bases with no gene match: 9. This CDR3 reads CASSTTGAYVTGELFF. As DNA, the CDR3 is TGCGCCAGCAGCACGACAGGGGCGTACGTCACCGGGGAGCTGTTTTTT.

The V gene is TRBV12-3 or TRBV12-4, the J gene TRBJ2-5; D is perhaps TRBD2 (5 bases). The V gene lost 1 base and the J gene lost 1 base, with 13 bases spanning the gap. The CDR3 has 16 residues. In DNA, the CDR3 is TGTGCCAGCAGTTTAGTGGGGAGCTGGTCCCAAGAGACCCAGTACTTC. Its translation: CASSLVGSWSQETQYF.

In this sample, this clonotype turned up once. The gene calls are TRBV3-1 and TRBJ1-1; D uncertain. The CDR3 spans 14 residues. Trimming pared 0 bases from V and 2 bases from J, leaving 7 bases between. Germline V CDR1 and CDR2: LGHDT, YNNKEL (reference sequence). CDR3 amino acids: CASSQERSNTEAFF. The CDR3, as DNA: TGTGCCAGCAGCCAAGAAAGGTCCAACACTGAAGCTTTCTTT.

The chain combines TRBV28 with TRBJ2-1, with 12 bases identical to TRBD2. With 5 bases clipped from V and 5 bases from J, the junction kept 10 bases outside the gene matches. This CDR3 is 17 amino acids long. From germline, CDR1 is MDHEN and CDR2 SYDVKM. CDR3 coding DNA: TGTGCCAGCAGTACCCCCGGACTAGCGGGGAGACACAATGAGCAGTTCTTC. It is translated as CASSTPGLAGRHNEQFF.

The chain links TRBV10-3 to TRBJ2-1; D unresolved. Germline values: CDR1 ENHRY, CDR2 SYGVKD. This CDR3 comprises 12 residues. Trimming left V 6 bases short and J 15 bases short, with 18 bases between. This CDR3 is CAISPVQGDWFF. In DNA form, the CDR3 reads TGTGCCATCAGCCCCGTCCAAGGAGATTGGTTCTTC.

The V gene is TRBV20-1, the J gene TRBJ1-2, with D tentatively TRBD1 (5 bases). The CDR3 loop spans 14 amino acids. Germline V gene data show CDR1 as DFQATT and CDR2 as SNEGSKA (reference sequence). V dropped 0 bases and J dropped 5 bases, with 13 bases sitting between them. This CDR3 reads CSAREIGTSYGYTF. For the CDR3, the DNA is TGCAGTGCTAGAGAAATCGGGACTTCTTATGGCTACACCTTC.

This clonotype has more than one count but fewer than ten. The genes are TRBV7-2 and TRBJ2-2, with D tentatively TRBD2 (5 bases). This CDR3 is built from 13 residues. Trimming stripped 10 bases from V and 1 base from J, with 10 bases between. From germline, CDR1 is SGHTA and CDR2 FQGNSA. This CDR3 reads CATGSRNTGELFF. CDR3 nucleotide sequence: TGTGCCACGGGGAGCCGGAACACCGGGGAGCTGTTTTTT.

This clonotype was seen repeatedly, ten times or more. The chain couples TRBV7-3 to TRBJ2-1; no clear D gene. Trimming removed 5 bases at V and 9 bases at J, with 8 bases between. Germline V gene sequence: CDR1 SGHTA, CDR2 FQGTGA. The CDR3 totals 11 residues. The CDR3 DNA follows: TGTGCCAGCAGCCGCGGCGGTGAGCAGTTCTTC. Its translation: CASSRGGEQFF. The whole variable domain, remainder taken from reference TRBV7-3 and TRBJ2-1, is GAGVSQTPSNKVTEKGKYVELRCDPISGHTALYWYRQSLGQGPEFLIYFQGTGAADDSGLPNDRFFAVRPEGSVSTLKIQRTERGDSAVYLCASSRGGEQFFGPGTRLTVL.

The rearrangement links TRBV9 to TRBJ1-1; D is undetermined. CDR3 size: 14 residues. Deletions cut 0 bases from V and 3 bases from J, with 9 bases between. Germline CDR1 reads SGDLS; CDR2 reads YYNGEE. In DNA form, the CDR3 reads TGTGCCAGCAGCGTAGGACGAAGGGACACTGAAGCTTTCTTT. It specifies CASSVGRRDTEAFF.

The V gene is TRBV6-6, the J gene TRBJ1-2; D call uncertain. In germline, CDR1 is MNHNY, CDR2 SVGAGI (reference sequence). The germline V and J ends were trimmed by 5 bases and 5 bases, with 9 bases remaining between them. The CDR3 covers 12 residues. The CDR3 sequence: CASSHPSYGYTF. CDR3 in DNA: TGTGCCAGCAGTCACCCCTCGTATGGCTACACCTTC.

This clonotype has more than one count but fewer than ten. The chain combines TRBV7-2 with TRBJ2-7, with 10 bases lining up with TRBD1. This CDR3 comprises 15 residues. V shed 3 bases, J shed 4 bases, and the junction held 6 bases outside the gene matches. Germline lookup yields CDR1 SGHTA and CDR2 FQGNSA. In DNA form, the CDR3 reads TGTGCCAGCAGCTTCCAAGGGACAGGGGTTTACGAGCAGTACTTC. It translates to CASSFQGTGVYEQYF.

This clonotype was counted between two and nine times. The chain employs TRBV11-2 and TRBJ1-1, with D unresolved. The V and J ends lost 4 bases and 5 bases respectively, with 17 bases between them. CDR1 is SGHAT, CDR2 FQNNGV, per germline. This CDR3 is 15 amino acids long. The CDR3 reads CASSSPVERGTEAFF. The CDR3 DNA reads TGTGCCAGCAGCTCACCGGTGGAAAGAGGTACTGAAGCTTTCTTT.

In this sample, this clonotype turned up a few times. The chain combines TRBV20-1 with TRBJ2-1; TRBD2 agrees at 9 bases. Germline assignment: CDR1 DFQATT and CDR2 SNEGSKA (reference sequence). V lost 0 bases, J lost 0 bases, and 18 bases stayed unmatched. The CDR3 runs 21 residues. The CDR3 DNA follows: TGCAGTGCTAGAGATCAGACTAGCGGACTCGCCTGGGCCTCCTCCTACAATGAGCAGTTCTTC. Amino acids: CSARDQTSGLAWASSYNEQFF.

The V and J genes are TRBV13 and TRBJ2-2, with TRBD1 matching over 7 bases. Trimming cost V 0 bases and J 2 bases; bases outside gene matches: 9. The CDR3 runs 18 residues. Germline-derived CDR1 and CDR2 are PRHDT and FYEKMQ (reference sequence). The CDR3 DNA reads TGTGCCAGCAGCTTAGGCCTATGGGACAGCTTCAACACCGGGGAGCTGTTTTTT. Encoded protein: CASSLGLWDSFNTGELFF.

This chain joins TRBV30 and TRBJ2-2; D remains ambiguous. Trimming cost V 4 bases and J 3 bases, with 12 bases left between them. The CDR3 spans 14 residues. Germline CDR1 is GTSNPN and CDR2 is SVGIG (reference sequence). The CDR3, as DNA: TGTGCCTGGATCGGGTATCAATACACCGGGGAGCTGTTTTTT. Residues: CAWIGYQYTGELFF. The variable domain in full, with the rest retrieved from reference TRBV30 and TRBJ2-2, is SQTIHQWPATLVQPVGSPLSLECTVEGTSNPNLYWYRQAAGRGLQLLFYSVGIGQISSEVPQNLSASRPQDRQFILSSKKLLLSDSGFYLCAWIGYQYTGELFFGEGSRLTVL.

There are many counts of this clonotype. CDR3 amino acids: CASSFSRIYEQYF. Written as DNA, the CDR3 is TGTGCCAGCAGTTTTAGTCGGATCTACGAGCAGTACTTC. The chain has TRBV12-3 or TRBV12-4 and TRBJ2-7; D not resolved. The CDR3 extends over 13 amino acids. V was shortened by 3 bases and J by 3 bases, with 9 bases between the two germline ends.

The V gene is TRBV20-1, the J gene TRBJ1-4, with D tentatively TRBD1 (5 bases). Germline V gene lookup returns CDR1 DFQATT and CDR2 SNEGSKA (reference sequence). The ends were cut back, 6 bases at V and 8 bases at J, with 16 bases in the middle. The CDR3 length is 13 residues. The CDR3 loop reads CSARTGVQEKLFF. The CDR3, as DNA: TGCAGTGCGCGGACGGGGGTCCAAGAAAAACTGTTTTTT.

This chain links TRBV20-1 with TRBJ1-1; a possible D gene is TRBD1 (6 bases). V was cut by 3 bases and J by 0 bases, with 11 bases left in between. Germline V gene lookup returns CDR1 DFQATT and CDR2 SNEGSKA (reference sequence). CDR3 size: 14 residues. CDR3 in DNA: TGCAGTGCTAGGGAGGGACAACTGAACACTGAAGCTTTCTTT. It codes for CSAREGQLNTEAFF.

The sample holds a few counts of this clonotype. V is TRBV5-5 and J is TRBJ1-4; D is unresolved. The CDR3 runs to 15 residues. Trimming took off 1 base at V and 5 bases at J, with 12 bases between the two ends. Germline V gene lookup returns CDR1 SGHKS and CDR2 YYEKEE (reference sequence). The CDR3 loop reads CASSLKPSNNEKLFF. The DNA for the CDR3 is TGTGCCAGCAGCTTGAAACCGAGCAACAATGAAAAACTGTTTTTT.

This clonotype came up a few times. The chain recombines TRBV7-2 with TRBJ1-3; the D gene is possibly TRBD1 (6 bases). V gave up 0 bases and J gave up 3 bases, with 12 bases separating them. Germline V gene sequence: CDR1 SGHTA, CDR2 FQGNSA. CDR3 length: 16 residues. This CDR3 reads CASSLAAGAIGNTIYF. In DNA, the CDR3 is TGTGCCAGCAGCTTAGCAGCGGGGGCTATTGGAAACACCATATATTTT.

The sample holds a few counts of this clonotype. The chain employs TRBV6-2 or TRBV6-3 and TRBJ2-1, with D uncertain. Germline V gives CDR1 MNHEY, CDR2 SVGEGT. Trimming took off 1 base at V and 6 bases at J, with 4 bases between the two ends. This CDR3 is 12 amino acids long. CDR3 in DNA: TGTGCCAGCAGTTACTGGCGCAATGAGCAGTTCTTC. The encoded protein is CASSYWRNEQFF.

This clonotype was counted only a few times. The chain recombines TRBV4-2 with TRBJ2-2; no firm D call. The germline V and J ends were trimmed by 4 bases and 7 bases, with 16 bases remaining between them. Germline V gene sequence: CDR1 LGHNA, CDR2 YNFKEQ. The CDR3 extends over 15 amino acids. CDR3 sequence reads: CASSLLDRFDGELFF. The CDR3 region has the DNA TGTGCCAGCAGCCTCCTCGATAGGTTCGACGGGGAGCTGTTTTTT.

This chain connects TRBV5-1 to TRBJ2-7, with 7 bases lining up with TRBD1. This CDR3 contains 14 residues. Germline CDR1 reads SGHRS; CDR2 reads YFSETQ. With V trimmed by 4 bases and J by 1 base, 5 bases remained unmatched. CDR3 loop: CASSQKQGSYEQYF. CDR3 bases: TGCGCCAGCAGCCAAAAACAGGGGTCCTACGAGCAGTACTTC.

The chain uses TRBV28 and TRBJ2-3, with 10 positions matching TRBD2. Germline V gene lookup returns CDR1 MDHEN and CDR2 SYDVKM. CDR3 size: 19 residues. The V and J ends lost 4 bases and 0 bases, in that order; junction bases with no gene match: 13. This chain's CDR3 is CASSSDPRTSGPSTDTQYF. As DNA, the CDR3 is TGTGCCAGCAGTTCAGACCCTAGGACTAGCGGTCCTAGCACAGATACGCAGTATTTT.

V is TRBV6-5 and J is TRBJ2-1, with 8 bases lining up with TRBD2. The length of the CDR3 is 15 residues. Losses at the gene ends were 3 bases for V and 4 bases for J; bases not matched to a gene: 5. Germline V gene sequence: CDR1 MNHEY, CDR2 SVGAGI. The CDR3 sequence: CASSYPGLGYNEQFF. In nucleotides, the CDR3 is TGTGCCAGCAGTTATCCGGGACTAGGTTACAATGAGCAGTTCTTC.